Sequencing of this T cell receptor (beta chain) was carried out in a study of beta chain features in type 1 diabetes. The study, taken as a whole, reports: Reduced insertions and increased deletions marked VDJ junctions in type 1 diabetes patients. In comparison with healthy donors, patients had naive, central memory and Treg TCRB repertoires that appeared more similar. Across all four CD4+ subsets, people with type 1 diabetes showed modestly shorter TCRB CDR3s. Possible PCR preference for shorter templates applied equally to patients and controls.

Points on this clone: Its antigen is undetermined.

The investigators reverse transcribed all of the isolated RNA, so they sequenced expressed TCRB transcripts. Samples of naive, central memory and regulatory T cells yielded a mean of around 3.8 million reads. Some clones are missing from TCRdb's copy, which holds only in-frame ones; the method was immunoSEQ multiplex PCR. The table includes under 250,000 clones, about 15% detected once. This CDR3 has 13 amino acids. Germline-derived CDR1 and CDR2 are LNHDA and SQIVND (reference sequence). Trimming stripped 4 bases from V and 5 bases from J, with 11 bases between. The genes are TRBV19 and TRBJ2-5; tentative D call: TRBD1 (5 bases). The origin of this receptor is a man aged 30 to 45 with type 1 diabetes. Specimen: naive CD4+ T cells from blood. The CDR3 DNA sequence: TGTGCCAGTAGTACGGTAGGGGTTGAGACCCAGTACTTC. Protein: CASSTVGVETQYF.